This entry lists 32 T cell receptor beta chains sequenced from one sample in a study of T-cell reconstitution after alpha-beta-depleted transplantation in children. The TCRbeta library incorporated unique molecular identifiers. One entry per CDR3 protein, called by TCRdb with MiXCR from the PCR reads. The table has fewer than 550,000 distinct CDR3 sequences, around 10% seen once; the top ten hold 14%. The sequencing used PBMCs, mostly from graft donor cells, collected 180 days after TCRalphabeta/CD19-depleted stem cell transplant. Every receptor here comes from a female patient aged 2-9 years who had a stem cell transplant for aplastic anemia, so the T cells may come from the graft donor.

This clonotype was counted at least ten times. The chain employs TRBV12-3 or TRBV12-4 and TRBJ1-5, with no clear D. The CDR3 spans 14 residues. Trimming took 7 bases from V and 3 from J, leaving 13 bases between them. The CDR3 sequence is CASKTGRLNQPQHF. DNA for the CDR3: TGTGCCAGCAAGACCGGGCGGCTCAATCAGCCCCAGCATTTT.

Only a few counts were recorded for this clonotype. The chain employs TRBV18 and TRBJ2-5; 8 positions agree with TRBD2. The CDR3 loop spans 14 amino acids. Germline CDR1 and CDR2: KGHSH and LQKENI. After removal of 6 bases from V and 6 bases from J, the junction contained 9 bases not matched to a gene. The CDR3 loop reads CASSPGTRDQTQYF. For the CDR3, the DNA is TGTGCCAGCTCTCCTGGGACTAGGGATCAGACCCAGTACTTC.

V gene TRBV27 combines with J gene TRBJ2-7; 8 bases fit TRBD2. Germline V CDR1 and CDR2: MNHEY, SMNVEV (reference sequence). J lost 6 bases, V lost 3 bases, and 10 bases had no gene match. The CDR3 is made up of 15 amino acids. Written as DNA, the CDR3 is TGTGCCAGCAGTTTCTCTGTGGGGACTAGTGCCGAGCAGTACGTC. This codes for CASSFSVGTSAEQYV.

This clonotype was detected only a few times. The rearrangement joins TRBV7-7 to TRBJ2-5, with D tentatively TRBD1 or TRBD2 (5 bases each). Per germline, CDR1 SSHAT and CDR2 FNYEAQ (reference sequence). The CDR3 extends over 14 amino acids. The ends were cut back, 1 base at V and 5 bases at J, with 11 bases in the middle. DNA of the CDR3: TGTGCCAGCAGCTTAGGGGGGACCCGGGAGACCCAGTACTTC. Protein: CASSLGGTRETQYF.

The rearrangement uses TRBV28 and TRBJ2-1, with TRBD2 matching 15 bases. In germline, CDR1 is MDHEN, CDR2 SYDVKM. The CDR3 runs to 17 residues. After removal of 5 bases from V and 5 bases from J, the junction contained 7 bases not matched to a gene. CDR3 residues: CASSLGLAGGPHNEQFF. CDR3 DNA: TGTGCCAGCAGTCTGGGACTAGCGGGAGGCCCCCACAATGAGCAGTTCTTC.

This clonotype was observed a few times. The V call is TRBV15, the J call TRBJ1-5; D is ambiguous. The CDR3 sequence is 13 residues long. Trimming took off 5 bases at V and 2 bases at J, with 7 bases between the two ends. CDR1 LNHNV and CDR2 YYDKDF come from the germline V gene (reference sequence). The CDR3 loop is CATSFSRNQPQHF. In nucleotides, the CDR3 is TGTGCCACCAGCTTCTCACGCAATCAGCCCCAGCATTTT.

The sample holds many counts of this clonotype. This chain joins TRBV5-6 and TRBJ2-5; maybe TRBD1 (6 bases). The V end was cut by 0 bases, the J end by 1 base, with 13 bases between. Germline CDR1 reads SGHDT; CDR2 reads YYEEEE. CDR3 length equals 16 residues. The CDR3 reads CASSLAGNRAQETQYF. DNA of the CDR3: TGTGCCAGCAGCTTGGCCGGGAACAGGGCCCAAGAGACCCAGTACTTC. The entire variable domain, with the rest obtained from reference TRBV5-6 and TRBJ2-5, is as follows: DAGVTQSPTHLIKTRGQQVTLRCSPKSGHDTVSWYQQALGQGPQFIFQYYEEEERQRGNFPDRFSGHQFPNYSSELNVNALLLGDSALYLCASSLAGNRAQETQYFGPGTRLLVL.

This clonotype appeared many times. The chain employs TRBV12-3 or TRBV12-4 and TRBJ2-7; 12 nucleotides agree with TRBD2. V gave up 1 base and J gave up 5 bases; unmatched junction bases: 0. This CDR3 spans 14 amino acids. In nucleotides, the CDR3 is TGTGCCAGCAGTTTAGGACTAGCGGGAGACGAGCAGTACTTC. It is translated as CASSLGLAGDEQYF.

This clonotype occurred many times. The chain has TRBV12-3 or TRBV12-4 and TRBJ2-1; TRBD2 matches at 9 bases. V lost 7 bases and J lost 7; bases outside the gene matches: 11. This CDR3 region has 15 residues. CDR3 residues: CASTLAGGINNEQFF. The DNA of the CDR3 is TGTGCCAGCACCCTCGCGGGAGGGATTAATAATGAGCAGTTCTTC.

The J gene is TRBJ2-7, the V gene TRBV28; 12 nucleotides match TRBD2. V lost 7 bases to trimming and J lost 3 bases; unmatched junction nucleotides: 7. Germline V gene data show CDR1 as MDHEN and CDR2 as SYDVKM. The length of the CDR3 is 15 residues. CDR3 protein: CASIPGLAGSYEQYF. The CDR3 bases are TGTGCCAGCATCCCCGGACTAGCGGGAAGCTACGAGCAGTACTTC.

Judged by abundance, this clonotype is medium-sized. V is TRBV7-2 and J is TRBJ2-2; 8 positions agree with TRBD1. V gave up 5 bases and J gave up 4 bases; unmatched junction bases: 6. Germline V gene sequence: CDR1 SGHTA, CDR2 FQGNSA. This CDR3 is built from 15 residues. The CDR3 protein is CASSRRQGSTGELFF. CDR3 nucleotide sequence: TGTGCCAGCAGCAGACGACAGGGGAGCACCGGGGAGCTGTTTTTT.

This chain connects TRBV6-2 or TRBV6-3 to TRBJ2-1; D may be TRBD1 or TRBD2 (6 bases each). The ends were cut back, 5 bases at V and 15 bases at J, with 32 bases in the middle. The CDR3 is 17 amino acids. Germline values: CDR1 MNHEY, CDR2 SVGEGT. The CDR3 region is CASSLRGNRGLLNTWFF. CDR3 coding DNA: TGTGCCAGCAGTCTACGGGGCAATCGGGGGCTCCTCAATACTTGGTTCTTC.

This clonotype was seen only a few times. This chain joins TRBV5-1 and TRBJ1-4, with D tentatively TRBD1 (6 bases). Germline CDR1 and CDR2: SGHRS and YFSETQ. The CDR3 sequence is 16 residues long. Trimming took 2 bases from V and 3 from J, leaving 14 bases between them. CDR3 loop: CASSLGRGRANEKLFF. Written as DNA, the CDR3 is TGCGCCAGCAGCTTAGGCAGGGGAAGAGCTAATGAAAAACTGTTTTTT.

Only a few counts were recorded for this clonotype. CDR3 loop: CASSSPFREETQYF. The DNA of the CDR3 is TGTGCCAGCAGCTCCCCTTTCCGGGAGGAGACCCAGTACTTC. The chain links TRBV7-2 to TRBJ2-5, with a possible D match to TRBD2 (6 bases). The CDR3 runs to 14 residues. Trimming took 4 bases from V and 5 from J, leaving 14 bases between them. CDR1 and CDR2 from the germline V gene are SGHTA and FQGNSA.

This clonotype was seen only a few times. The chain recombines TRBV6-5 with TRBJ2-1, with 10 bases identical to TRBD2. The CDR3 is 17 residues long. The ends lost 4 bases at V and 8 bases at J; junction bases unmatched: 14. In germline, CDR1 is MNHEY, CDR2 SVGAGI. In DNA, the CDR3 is TGTGCCAGCAGTTCCGCCCCTATAGCGGGAGGTTCGGATGAGCAGTTCTTC. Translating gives CASSSAPIAGGSDEQFF.

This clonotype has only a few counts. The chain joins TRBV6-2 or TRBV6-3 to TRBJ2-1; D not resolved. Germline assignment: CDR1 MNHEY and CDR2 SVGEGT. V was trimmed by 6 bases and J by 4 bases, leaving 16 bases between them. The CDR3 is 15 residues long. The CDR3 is CASSPQQPLYNEQFF. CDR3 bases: TGTGCCAGCAGCCCGCAACAACCCCTTTACAATGAGCAGTTCTTC.

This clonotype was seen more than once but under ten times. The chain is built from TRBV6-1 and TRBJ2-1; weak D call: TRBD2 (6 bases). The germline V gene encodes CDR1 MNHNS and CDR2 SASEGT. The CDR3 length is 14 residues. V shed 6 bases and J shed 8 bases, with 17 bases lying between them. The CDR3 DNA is TGTGCCAGCAGGGAGCCGGGACTTCTCGATGAGCAGTTCTTC. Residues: CASREPGLLDEQFF.

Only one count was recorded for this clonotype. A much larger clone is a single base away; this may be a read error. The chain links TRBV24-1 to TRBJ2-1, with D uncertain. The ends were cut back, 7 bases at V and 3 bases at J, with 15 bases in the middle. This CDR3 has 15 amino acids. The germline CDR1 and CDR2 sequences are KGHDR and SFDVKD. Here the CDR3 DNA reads TGTGCCACCAGCTCATCCTCGACCTACTACAATGAGCAGTTCTTC. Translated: CATSSSSTYYNEQFF.

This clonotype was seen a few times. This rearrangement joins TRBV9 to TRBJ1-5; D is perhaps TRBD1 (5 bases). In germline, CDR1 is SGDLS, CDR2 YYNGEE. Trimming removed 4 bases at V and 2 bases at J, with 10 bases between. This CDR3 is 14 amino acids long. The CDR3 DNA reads TGTGCCAGCAGCCAGGGCTCGGGCAATCAGCCCCAGCATTTT. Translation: CASSQGSGNQPQHF.

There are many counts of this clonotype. Here the CDR3 reads CASGALTQTDQPQHF. The CDR3, as DNA: TGTGCCAGTGGGGCCCTTACGCAGACCGATCAGCCCCAGCATTTT. This chain links TRBV27 with TRBJ1-5; tentatively, D is TRBD1 (5 bases). V lost 9 bases and J lost 5, with 20 bases in between. Germline CDR1 reads MNHEY; CDR2 reads SMNVEV (reference sequence). The CDR3 runs 15 residues.

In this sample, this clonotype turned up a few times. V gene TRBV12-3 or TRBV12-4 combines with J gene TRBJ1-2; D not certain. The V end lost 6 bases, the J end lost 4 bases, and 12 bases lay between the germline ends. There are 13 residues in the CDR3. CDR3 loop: CASSSAPTYGYTF. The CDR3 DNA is TGTGCCAGCAGCTCCGCCCCGACCTATGGCTACACCTTC.

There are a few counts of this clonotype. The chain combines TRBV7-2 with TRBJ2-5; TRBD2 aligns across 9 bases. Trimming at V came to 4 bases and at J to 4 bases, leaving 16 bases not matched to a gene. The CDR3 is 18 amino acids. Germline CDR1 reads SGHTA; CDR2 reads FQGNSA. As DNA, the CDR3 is TGTGCCAGCAGCTCTAGACGCCTAATAGCGGGAGAAGGAGAGACCCAGTACTTC. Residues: CASSSRRLIAGEGETQYF. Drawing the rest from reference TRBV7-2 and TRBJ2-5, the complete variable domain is GAGVSQSPSNKVTEKGKDVELRCDPISGHTALYWYRQSLGQGLEFLIYFQGNSAPDKSGLPSDRFSAERTGGSVSTLTIQRTQQEDSAVYLCASSSRRLIAGEGETQYFGPGTRLLVL.

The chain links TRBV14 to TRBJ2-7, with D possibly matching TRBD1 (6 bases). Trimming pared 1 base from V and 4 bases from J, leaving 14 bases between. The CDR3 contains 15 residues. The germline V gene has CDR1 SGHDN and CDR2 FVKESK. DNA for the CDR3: TGTGCCAGCAGCCAAGGGGCAGGGGCTGGATACGAGCAGTACTTC. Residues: CASSQGAGAGYEQYF.

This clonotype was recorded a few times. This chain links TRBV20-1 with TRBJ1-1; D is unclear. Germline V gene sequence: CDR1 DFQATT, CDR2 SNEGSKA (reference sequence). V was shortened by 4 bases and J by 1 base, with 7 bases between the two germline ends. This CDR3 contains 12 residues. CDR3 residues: CSANPKNTEAFF. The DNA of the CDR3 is TGCAGTGCTAATCCGAAGAACACTGAAGCTTTCTTT.

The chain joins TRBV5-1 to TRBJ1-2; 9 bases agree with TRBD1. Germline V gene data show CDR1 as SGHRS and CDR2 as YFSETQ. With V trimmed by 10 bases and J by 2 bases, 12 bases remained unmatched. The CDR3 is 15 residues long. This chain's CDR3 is CACRGVGQGNYGYTF. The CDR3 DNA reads TGCGCCTGCCGAGGCGTGGGACAGGGCAACTATGGCTACACCTTC.

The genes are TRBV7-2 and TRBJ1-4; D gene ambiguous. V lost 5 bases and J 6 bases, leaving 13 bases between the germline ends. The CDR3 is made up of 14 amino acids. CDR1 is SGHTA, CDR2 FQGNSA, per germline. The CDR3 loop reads CASSPAGYYEKLFF. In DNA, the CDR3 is TGTGCCAGCAGCCCAGCGGGTTACTATGAAAAACTGTTTTTT.

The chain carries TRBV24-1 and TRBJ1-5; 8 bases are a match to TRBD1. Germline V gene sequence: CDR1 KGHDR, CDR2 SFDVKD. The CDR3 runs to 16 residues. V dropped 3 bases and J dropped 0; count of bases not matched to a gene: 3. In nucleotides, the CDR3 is TGTGCCACCAGTGATCGGACAGGGAATAGCAATCAGCCCCAGCATTTT. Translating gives CATSDRTGNSNQPQHF.

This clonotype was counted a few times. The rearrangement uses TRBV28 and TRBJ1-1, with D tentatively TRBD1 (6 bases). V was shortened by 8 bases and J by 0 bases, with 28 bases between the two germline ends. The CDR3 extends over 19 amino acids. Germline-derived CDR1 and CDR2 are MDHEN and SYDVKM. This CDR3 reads CASALMPLPWGLLNTEAFF. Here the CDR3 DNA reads TGTGCCAGCGCCCTTATGCCCCTACCTTGGGGGCTCCTGAACACTGAAGCTTTCTTT.

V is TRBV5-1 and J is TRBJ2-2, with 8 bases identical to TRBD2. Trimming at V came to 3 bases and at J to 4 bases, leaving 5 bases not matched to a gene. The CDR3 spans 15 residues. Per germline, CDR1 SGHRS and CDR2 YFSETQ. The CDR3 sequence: CASSSGLAGTGELFF. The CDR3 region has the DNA TGCGCCAGCAGCTCAGGACTAGCAGGCACCGGGGAGCTGTTTTTT.

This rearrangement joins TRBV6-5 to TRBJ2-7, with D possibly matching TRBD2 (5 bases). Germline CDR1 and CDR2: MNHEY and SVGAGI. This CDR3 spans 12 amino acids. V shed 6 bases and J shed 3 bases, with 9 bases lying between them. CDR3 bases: TGTGCCAGCAGGTCAACTAGCTACGAGCAGTACTTC. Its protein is CASRSTSYEQYF.

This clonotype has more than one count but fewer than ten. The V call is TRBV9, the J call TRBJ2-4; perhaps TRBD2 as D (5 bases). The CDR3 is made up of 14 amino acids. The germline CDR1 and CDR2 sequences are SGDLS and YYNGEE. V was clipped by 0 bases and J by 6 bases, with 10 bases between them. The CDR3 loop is CASSVASGSNIQYF. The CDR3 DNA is TGTGCCAGCAGCGTAGCGAGCGGTTCAAACATTCAGTACTTC.

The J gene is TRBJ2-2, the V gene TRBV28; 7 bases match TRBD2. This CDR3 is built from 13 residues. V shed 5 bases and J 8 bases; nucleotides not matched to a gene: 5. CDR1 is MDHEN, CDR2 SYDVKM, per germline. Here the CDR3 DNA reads TGTGCCAGCAGTGAGGCGGGAGCTGGGGAGCTGTTTTTT. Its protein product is CASSEAGAGELFF.